The 31 T cell receptor beta chains below all came from one sample that was sequenced in a study of T cells in women clearing cervical HPV infection. TCRdb keeps only in-frame clones here, not all; method: immunoSEQ multiplex PCR. This repertoire includes 35,000 to 45,000 clones. Sequences were obtained from blood buffy coat. All receptors come from a woman aged 18 to 75 with a cervical HPV16 infection that either progressed to CIN3+ or cleared (not recorded which).

A remark on this clone: The read comes to an end 3 residues before the CDR3 does, leaving the germline J gene to fill in the end. The chain is built from TRBV20-1 and TRBJ1-2; no clear D. V was pared by 0 bases and J by 2 bases, with 13 bases between. Germline V gives CDR1 DFQATT, CDR2 SNEGSKA (reference sequence). The CDR3 is made up of 15 amino acids. The CDR3 loop is CSARDVLLQNYGYTF. CDR3 DNA (partial): TGCAGTGCTAGAGATGTCCTTTTACAGAACTATGGC.

About this clone: Read data end 3 residues before the CDR3 end; the end is taken from the germline J gene. The rearrangement links TRBV30 to TRBJ2-3; 7 bases map to TRBD1. CDR3 length: 13 amino acids. The germline CDR1 and CDR2 sequences are GTSNPN and SVGIG (reference sequence). The CDR3 sequence is CAWTSGGGETQYF. The part of the CDR3 DNA that was read is TGTGCCTGGACATCAGGGGGTGGAGAGACG.

Remarks on this clone: The read comes to an end 3 residues before the CDR3 does, leaving the germline J gene to fill in the end. The chain recombines TRBV7-6 with TRBJ2-1, with 7 bases that match TRBD2. CDR1 is SGHVS and CDR2 is FNYEAQ in the germline V gene. This CDR3 region has 14 residues. V dropped 4 bases and J dropped 2; count of bases not matched to a gene: 2. Incomplete CDR3 DNA: TGTGCCAGCAGCTCCGGGACTACCTACAATGAG. Translation gives CASSSGTTYNE. The CDR3, in full, reads CASSSGTTYNEQFF.

Worth noting for this clone: The read terminates 3 residues ahead of where the CDR3 ends, so the germline J gene completes it. The chain carries TRBV30 and TRBJ1-2, with D hard to call. The CDR3 spans 13 residues. The germline CDR1 and CDR2 sequences are GTSNPN and SVGIG (reference sequence). The CDR3: CAWSVIAGIDYTF. The sequenced part of the CDR3 DNA is TGTGCCTGGAGTGTAATAGCGGGGATTGAC.

On this clone itself: The read gets to within 3 residues of the CDR3 end, and the germline J gene fills in the rest. The J gene is TRBJ1-1, the V gene TRBV4-1; 7 bases line up with TRBD1. CDR3 size: 16 residues. CDR1 and CDR2 (germline): MGHRA, YSYEKL. J was trimmed by 6 bases and V by 0 bases; bases with no gene match: 10. CDR3 DNA, as far as it was read: TGCGCCAGCAGCCAAGACGGTCCAGGGGGGAGGGCTGAA. Residues: CASSQDGPGGRAE. The whole CDR3 protein reads CASSQDGPGGRAEAFF.

With respect to this clone: The missing CDR3 end, 3 residues past where the read stops, is filled in from the germline J gene. The J gene is TRBJ2-3, the V gene TRBV12-3 or TRBV12-4; TRBD1 is a possible D gene (6 bases). This CDR3 is 16 amino acids long. The germline V and J ends were trimmed by 0 bases and 7 bases, with 17 bases remaining between them. The CDR3 DNA, read in part, is TGTGCCAGCAGTTTAGCGGGGGCTCCTTTCGGTAATACG. Its translation is CASSLAGAPFGNT. The whole CDR3 sequence is CASSLAGAPFGNTQYF.

Notes on this clone: From the germline J gene comes the end of the CDR3, since the read stops 3 residues before it. The V and J genes are TRBV6-1 and TRBJ1-5; 8 bases are shared with TRBD1. The CDR3 has 13 amino acids. After removal of 4 bases from V and 7 bases from J, the junction contained 3 bases not matched to a gene. Germline CDR1 is MNHNS and CDR2 is SASEGT. CDR3 DNA, as far as it was read: TGTGCCAGCAGTGCGGACAGGGAACAGCCC. Translation gives CASSADREQP. The complete CDR3 sequence is CASSADREQPQHF.

CDR3 sequence: CASRTAGGQNTQYF. The part of the CDR3 DNA that was read is TGTGCCAGCAGAACTGCGGGGGGGCAAAATACG. The chain is built from TRBV6-2 or TRBV6-3 and TRBJ2-3, with 9 nucleotides matching TRBD2. The sequence runs out 3 residues before the end of the CDR3; the remainder is reconstructed from the germline J gene. V lost 6 bases and J lost 7; bases outside the gene matches: 8. The germline V gene has CDR1 MNHEY and CDR2 SVGEGT. The CDR3 extends over 14 amino acids.

Points on this clone: From the germline J gene comes the end of the CDR3, since the read stops 3 residues before it. The chain has TRBV10-3 and TRBJ2-7, with a weak D call TRBD1 (5 bases). The V and J ends lost 8 bases and 2 bases respectively, with 13 bases between them. The CDR3 is 13 residues long. Germline CDR1 reads ENHRY; CDR2 reads SYGVKD. The CDR3 is CAISEGEAYEQYF. The CDR3 bases that were read are TGTGCCATCTCCGAAGGGGAAGCCTACGAG.

The CDR3: CASSLDAGGLNEQFF. The DNA read from the CDR3 is TGTGCCAGCAGCTTGGACGCGGGGGGCCTTAATGAG. This rearrangement joins TRBV5-4 to TRBJ2-1; the match to TRBD2 covers 8 bases. The read comes to an end 3 residues before the CDR3 does, leaving the germline J gene to fill in the end. The trim removed 0 bases at V and 7 bases at J, leaving 6 bases unmatched. CDR1 and CDR2 (germline): SGHNT, YYREEE (reference sequence). This CDR3 comprises 15 residues.

As regards this clone: The CDR3 end is not reached by the read, which stops 3 residues before it; the germline J gene fills it in. The chain couples TRBV7-7 to TRBJ2-7, with 9 bases fitting TRBD1. The ends lost 5 bases at V and 5 bases at J; junction bases unmatched: 16. Germline CDR1 reads SSHAT; CDR2 reads FNYEAQ (reference sequence). CDR3 length: 17 amino acids. The CDR3 here is CASSPKNAGQGVDEQYF. CDR3 DNA, as far as it was read: TGTGCCAGCAGCCCCAAGAACGCGGGACAGGGAGTCGACGAG.

Points on this clone: The read terminates 3 residues before the CDR3 end, so the remaining end is supplied by the germline J gene. This chain joins TRBV20-1 and TRBJ2-1; 8 nucleotides align to TRBD1. V was clipped by 4 bases and J by 1 base; unmatched bases: 6. Germline V CDR1 and CDR2: DFQATT, SNEGSKA (reference sequence). This CDR3 is 15 amino acids long. Incomplete CDR3 DNA: TGCAGTGCTACCATGGACAGGGAATCCTACAATGAG. Translating it yields CSATMDRESYNE. The entire CDR3 sequence reads CSATMDRESYNEQFF.

Turning to this clone: Sequencing ends 3 residues short of the CDR3 end; the germline J gene provides the rest. J is TRBJ2-2 and V is TRBV20-1; D remains unclear. The CDR3 runs to 13 residues. Germline V lookup: CDR1 DFQATT, CDR2 SNEGSKA (reference sequence). Trimming took off 7 bases at V and 5 bases at J, with 14 bases between the two ends. The CDR3 spells CSGVASGTGELFF. CDR3 DNA, as far as it was read: TGCAGTGGAGTGGCTAGTGGGACCGGGGAG.

In regard to this clone: The read gets to within 3 residues of the CDR3 end, and the germline J gene fills in the rest. The chain links TRBV20-1 to TRBJ2-5; no reliable D call. Deletions cut 0 bases from V and 5 bases from J, with 16 bases between. This CDR3 is 15 amino acids long. Germline CDR1 reads DFQATT; CDR2 reads SNEGSKA (reference sequence). CDR3 DNA, as far as it was read: TGCAGTGCTAGAGATCTAACGGGTGAAGAGGAGACC. As protein: CSARDLTGEEET. The CDR3, in full, reads CSARDLTGEEETQYF.

Worth noting for this clone: The CDR3 end lies 3 residues beyond the end of the read and is filled in from the germline J gene. The V and J genes are TRBV13 and TRBJ2-7; a possible D gene is TRBD2 (6 bases). Germline V lookup: CDR1 PRHDT, CDR2 FYEKMQ (reference sequence). The CDR3 length is 14 residues. V dropped 3 bases and J dropped 2 bases, with 11 bases sitting between them. The sequenced part of the CDR3 DNA is TGTGCCAGCAGCTTGGGAGCGGGCCCCTACGAG. Its translation is CASSLGAGPYE. The whole CDR3 reads CASSLGAGPYEQYF.

On this clone itself: The read ends 3 residues before the CDR3 terminus; that terminus is restored from the germline J gene. The V gene is TRBV7-9, the J gene TRBJ2-3; 9 bases align to TRBD1. Germline CDR1 SEHNR, CDR2 FQNEAQ (reference sequence). This CDR3 is 14 amino acids long. This CDR3 is CASSADRGEETQYF. Partial CDR3 DNA: TGTGCCAGCAGCGCGGACAGGGGCGAAGAGACG.

The sequenced CDR3 bases are TGTGCCAGCAGTGCCGGGACTACTGCCAACAATGAG. This gives the protein CASSAGTTANNE. The whole CDR3 sequence is CASSAGTTANNEQFF. The rearrangement links TRBV12-3 or TRBV12-4 to TRBJ2-1; 7 nucleotides line up with TRBD2. Sequencing ends 3 residues short of the CDR3 end; the germline J gene provides the rest. V lost 5 bases and J lost 5; bases outside the gene matches: 9. The CDR3 consists of 15 residues.

Notes on this clone: The read terminates 3 residues before the CDR3 end, so the remaining end is supplied by the germline J gene. The J gene is TRBJ1-1, the V gene TRBV28, with 7 bases lining up with TRBD1. Trimming removed 7 bases from V and 4 bases from J; junction bases left unmatched: 9. This CDR3 is built from 14 residues. Germline loops: CDR1 MDHEN, CDR2 SYDVKM. The CDR3 here is CASTYDQGVTEAFF. The sequenced part of the CDR3 DNA is TGTGCCAGCACCTATGACCAGGGGGTCACTGAA.

On this clone: Read data end 3 residues before the CDR3 end; the end is taken from the germline J gene. The chain carries TRBV19 and TRBJ1-2; 8 nucleotides align to TRBD1. CDR1 is LNHDA, CDR2 SQIVND, per germline (reference sequence). This CDR3 contains 14 residues. Incomplete CDR3 DNA: TGTGCCAGTAGTACAGGACAGGGTCCAGATACC. Translating it yields CASSTGQGPDT. The CDR3 as a whole reads CASSTGQGPDTYTF.

As concerns this clone: The CDR3 end is not reached by the read, which stops 3 residues before it; the germline J gene fills it in. The V call is TRBV10-3, the J call TRBJ1-1; 9 bases align to TRBD1. The CDR3 is 15 amino acids. Trimming at V came to 6 bases and at J to 1 base, leaving 6 bases not matched to a gene. In germline, CDR1 is ENHRY, CDR2 SYGVKD. The CDR3 loop reads CAIRGTGTSNTEAFF. The covered CDR3 bases are TGTGCCATCAGAGGGACAGGGACCTCGAACACTGAA.

Worth noting for this clone: The DNA ends 3 residues before the CDR3 does, and the rest of the CDR3 is filled in from the germline J gene. The genes are TRBV7-9 and TRBJ2-7, with D tentatively TRBD1 (6 bases). CDR1 SEHNR and CDR2 FQNEAQ come from the germline V gene (reference sequence). Deletions cut 0 bases from V and 3 bases from J, with 12 bases between. The CDR3 spans 15 residues. The CDR3 here is CASSLALGDIYEQYF. CDR3 bases read: TGTGCCAGCAGCTTAGCGCTGGGGGACATCTACGAG.

On this clone itself: The read ends 3 residues shy of where the CDR3 ends; the end is completed using the germline J gene. This sequence joins TRBV19 and TRBJ1-1, with D possibly TRBD1 on 5 matching bases. CDR1 is LNHDA and CDR2 is SQIVND in the germline V gene (reference sequence). This CDR3 contains 14 residues. Deletions cut 5 bases from V and 7 bases from J, with 17 bases between. The CDR3 spells CASSFWGGRREAFF. The DNA read from the CDR3 is TGTGCCAGTAGTTTTTGGGGGGGACGACGTGAA. The whole variable domain, remainder taken from reference TRBV19 and TRBJ1-1, is DGGITQSPKYLFRKEGQNVTLSCEQNLNHDAMYWYRQDPGQGLRLIYYSQIVNDFQKGDIAEGYSVSREKKESFPLTVTSAQKNPTAFYLCASSFWGGRREAFFGQGTRLTVV.

The CDR3: CASSSGTTTYNEQFF. CDR3 DNA, as far as it was read: TGTGCCAGCAGCTCCGGGACTACCACCTACAATGAG. This sequence joins TRBV2 and TRBJ2-1; TRBD2 aligns across 7 bases. The CDR3 end lies 3 residues beyond the end of the read and is filled in from the germline J gene. The CDR3 is made up of 15 amino acids. Germline V gene data show CDR1 as SNHLY and CDR2 as FYNNEI. Trimming at V came to 6 bases and at J to 2 bases, leaving 7 bases not matched to a gene.

About this clone: The read stops 3 residues short of the end of the CDR3; the missing end is completed from the germline J gene. This sequence joins TRBV30 and TRBJ2-2; no definite D call. This CDR3 has 14 amino acids. Germline values: CDR1 GTSNPN, CDR2 SVGIG (reference sequence). CDR3 bases read: TGTGCCTGGAGTGTACGAACAACTAATGAAAAG. This gives the protein CAWSVRTTNEK. In full, the CDR3 is CAWSVRTTNEKLFF.

Remarks on this clone: The read ends 3 residues early relative to the CDR3; the germline J gene fills the gap. The J gene is TRBJ2-7, the V gene TRBV10-3, with D possibly being TRBD2 (5 bases). The V gene's germline CDR1 is ENHRY and CDR2 SYGVKD. Trimming pared 2 bases from V and 6 bases from J, leaving 8 bases between. The CDR3 totals 12 residues. CDR3 DNA, as far as it was read: TGTGCCATCAGTGAGCTCGAGGGCGAG. This gives the protein CAISELEGE. The full CDR3 sequence reads CAISELEGEQYF.

A note on this clone: The observed sequence ends 3 residues before the CDR3 terminus, with the missing tail filled in from the germline J gene. This chain connects TRBV19 to TRBJ2-7, with 12 bases lining up with TRBD1. Germline-derived CDR1 and CDR2 are LNHDA and SQIVND (reference sequence). The junction had 3 bases not matched to a gene; V was cut back by 3 bases and J by 6 bases. CDR3 length: 14 residues. The CDR3 here is CASSIGTGGFEQYF. Incomplete CDR3 DNA: TGTGCCAGTAGTATCGGGACAGGGGGCTTCGAG.

In regard to this clone: The sequenced fragment ends 3 residues before the CDR3 boundary, so the rest is inferred from the germline J gene. The chain recombines TRBV20-1 with TRBJ2-4; 8 bases fit TRBD1. There are 16 residues in the CDR3. J gave up 3 bases and V 5 bases, and 12 bases lay outside the gene matches. Germline assignment: CDR1 DFQATT and CDR2 SNEGSKA (reference sequence). The CDR3 reads CSAPSAITGGKNIQYF. Incomplete CDR3 DNA: TGCAGTGCTCCGTCAGCCATTACAGGGGGCAAAAACATT.

On this clone itself: The read comes to an end 3 residues before the CDR3 does, leaving the germline J gene to fill in the end. V gene TRBV7-2 combines with J gene TRBJ2-1, with D perhaps matching TRBD2 (6 bases). V gave up 2 bases and J gave up 9 bases, with 14 bases separating them. The CDR3 is made up of 14 amino acids. CDR1 is SGHTA, CDR2 FQGNSA, per germline. This CDR3 reads CASSLTIAEGEQFF. The DNA read from the CDR3 is TGTGCCAGCAGCTTAACCATAGCGGAAGGTGAG.

Note on this clone: The read ends 3 residues early relative to the CDR3; the germline J gene fills the gap. The J gene is TRBJ2-2, the V gene TRBV6-2 or TRBV6-3; TRBD1 agrees at 10 bases. J gave up 8 bases and V 2 bases, and 5 bases lay outside the gene matches. Germline CDR1 reads MNHEY; CDR2 reads SVGEGT. The CDR3 is 15 amino acids. The CDR3 bases that were read are TGTGCCAGCAGTTACGGGAGACAGGGGGCAGGGGAG. Its protein product is CASSYGRQGAGE. The full CDR3 sequence reads CASSYGRQGAGELFF.

As to this clone: The read is 3 residues too short to cover the CDR3 end, so that end is filled in from the germline J gene. V is TRBV20-1 and J is TRBJ2-1; D might be TRBD2 (5 bases). The V end lost 4 bases, the J end lost 0 bases, and 13 bases lay between the germline ends. The germline V gene has CDR1 DFQATT and CDR2 SNEGSKA (reference sequence). This CDR3 spans 15 amino acids. The CDR3 loop is CSANSASSSYNEQFF. The covered CDR3 bases are TGCAGTGCTAATAGCGCTTCAAGCTCCTACAATGAG.

Turning to this clone: The read stops 3 residues short of the end of the CDR3; the missing end is completed from the germline J gene. The V call is TRBV30, the J call TRBJ2-3; the D gene is possibly TRBD1 (6 bases). The germline CDR1 and CDR2 sequences are GTSNPN and SVGIG (reference sequence). The CDR3 contains 15 residues. CDR3 DNA, as far as it was read: TGTGCCTGGAACTCTAACGGACAGCCGAGGGAGCCG. It specifies CAWNSNGQPREP. The CDR3 in its entirety is CAWNSNGQPREPQYF.